This T cell receptor (beta chain) was captured by sequencing in a study of T-cell memory formation after mild COVID-19. Study conclusions and caveats: The study found balanced CD4/CD8 in clones contracting day 15 to 85 and a CD4+ lean in later expanders. For second-wave clones that peaked at day 37, SARS-CoV-2 specificity went unverified. Mostly located in CM and EM were contracting CD4+ clones, with contracting CD8+ clones located in EMRA.

Amplification by 5'RACE using constant-segment primers produced TCR alpha and TCR beta cDNA libraries that carried sample barcodes and UMIs. TCRdb recomputed calls from the 5' RACE reads with MiXCR, one row per CDR3 protein. This sample carries around 200,000 distinct CDR3 sequences, around 8.8% of them seen once, and the ten largest clones take roughly 4%. A word on this clonotype: Its specificity is unknown.

The CDR3 spans 16 residues. Trimming took 4 bases from V and 3 from J; bases not matched to a gene: 9. Germline loops: CDR1 LGHNA, CDR2 YSLEER. Input material: PBMCs or a T cell subset sorted from them (not recorded which). This receptor was obtained from a man aged 18 to 29 who had mild COVID-19 (a few samples of this study predate the infection). Cell type and time point are not known. V gene TRBV4-3 combines with J gene TRBJ1-1, with 9 bases aligning to TRBD1. The CDR3 DNA follows: TGCGCCAGCAGCCCCGACGGGACAGGGATTGACACTGAAGCTTTCTTT. This gives the protein CASSPDGTGIDTEAFF.